These 29 T cell receptor beta chains came from one sample sequenced in a study of radiotherapy plus CTLA-4 blockade in lung cancer. Sequenced by immunoSEQ multiplex PCR; TCRdb stores in-frame clones only, minus some. The profile shows around 72,000 clones, around four fifths of them singletons. Sample: peripheral blood, taken from a patient treated with radiotherapy plus ipilimumab. The receptor set was obtained from a human donor with non-small cell lung cancer who had a complete response to radiotherapy plus ipilimumab.

This sequence joins TRBV6-5 and TRBJ2-1; 13 bases agree with TRBD2. After removal of 2 bases from V and 5 bases from J, the junction contained 3 bases not matched to a gene. CDR1 is MNHEY, CDR2 SVGAGI, per germline. The CDR3 is 16 residues long. For the CDR3, the DNA is TGTGCCAGCAGTTACCCCGGGACTAGCGGGGACAATGAGCAGTTCTTC. Its protein is CASSYPGTSGDNEQFF.

CDR3 coding DNA: TGTGCCAGCAGCGACGGGACCCTCACAGATACGCAGTATTTT. Translated: CASSDGTLTDTQYF. The gene calls are TRBV9 and TRBJ2-3; D is possibly TRBD1 or TRBD2 (5 bases each). Germline V gene data show CDR1 as SGDLS and CDR2 as YYNGEE. The CDR3 spans 14 residues. Trimming stripped 3 bases from V and 2 bases from J, with 10 bases between.

The CDR3 nucleotides are TGTGCCACCCGGGACATTGAAAGGAACACTGAAGCTTTCTTT. Its protein product is CATRDIERNTEAFF. The chain carries TRBV10-3 and TRBJ1-1; tentative D call: TRBD1 (6 bases). This CDR3 spans 14 amino acids. The ends were cut back, 10 bases at V and 1 base at J, with 16 bases in the middle. Germline assignment: CDR1 ENHRY and CDR2 SYGVKD.

This sequence joins TRBV5-6 and TRBJ1-3, with D uncertain. Germline V gives CDR1 SGHDT, CDR2 YYEEEE. This CDR3 spans 15 amino acids. Trimming cost V 2 bases and J 6 bases, with 15 bases left between them. In DNA form, the CDR3 reads TGTGCCAGCAGCTTTATCACTTGGGCTGAAAACACCATATATTTT. This translates into CASSFITWAENTIYF.

Only one count was recorded for this clone. In DNA form, the CDR3 reads TGTGCCAGCTCGCCCTTTGCCAATGAGCAGTTCTTC. This sequence encodes CASSPFANEQFF. The rearrangement joins TRBV18 to TRBJ2-1; D ambiguous. CDR1 is KGHSH, CDR2 LQKENI, per germline. The V gene lost 6 bases and the J gene lost 6 bases, with 9 bases spanning the gap. This CDR3 contains 12 residues.

The rearrangement joins TRBV9 to TRBJ2-3; 13 bases map to TRBD2. CDR1 SGDLS and CDR2 YYNGEE come from the germline V gene. The V and J ends lost 3 bases and 3 bases, in that order; junction bases with no gene match: 4. This CDR3 is 16 amino acids long. CDR3 amino acids: CASSATSGRGTDTQYF. Here the CDR3 DNA reads TGTGCCAGCAGCGCTACTAGCGGGAGGGGGACAGATACGCAGTATTTT. Using reference TRBV9 and TRBJ2-3 for the parts outside the CDR3, the full variable domain is DSGVTQTPKHLITATGQRVTLRCSPRSGDLSVYWYQQSLDQGLQFLIQYYNGEERAKGNILERFSAQQFPDLHSELNLSSLELGDSALYFCASSATSGRGTDTQYFGPGTRLTVL.

The chain joins TRBV9 to TRBJ1-3; D perhaps matches TRBD1 (5 bases). CDR3 length: 15 amino acids. Per the germline V gene, CDR1 is SGDLS and CDR2 is YYNGEE. Trimming left V 4 bases short and J 0 bases short, with 11 bases between. In nucleotides, the CDR3 is TGTGCCAGCAGCTCCGGGACCTACTCTGGAAACACCATATATTTT. Its translation is CASSSGTYSGNTIYF.

The chain links TRBV6-1 to TRBJ2-5, with 10 positions matching TRBD1. The CDR3 is 17 residues long. Looked up from germline, CDR1 is MNHNS and CDR2 is SASEGT. Trimming took 0 bases from V and 4 from J; bases not matched to a gene: 8. CDR3 residues: CASSEASGTGARETQYF. For the CDR3, the DNA is TGTGCCAGCAGTGAAGCGAGTGGGACAGGGGCCAGAGAGACCCAGTACTTC.

V usage is TRBV7-9 and J usage is TRBJ2-1; a possible D gene is TRBD2 (5 bases). CDR3 length: 14 residues. The V gene lost 2 bases and the J gene lost 6 bases, with 11 bases spanning the gap. Germline V gene data show CDR1 as SEHNR and CDR2 as FQNEAQ (reference sequence). Written as DNA, the CDR3 is TGTGCCAGCAGCTTAAGCGGAACCGTCAATGAGCAGTTCTTC. Protein: CASSLSGTVNEQFF.

The chain combines TRBV27 with TRBJ1-5; the D gene is possibly TRBD1 (5 bases). CDR3 size: 16 residues. Trimming took off 4 bases at V and 9 bases at J, with 22 bases between the two ends. Looked up from germline, CDR1 is MNHEY and CDR2 is SMNVEV (reference sequence). CDR3 in DNA: TGTGCCAGCAGTTCCATCGGGACTATAGAAGGGTTGCCCCAGCATTTT. It translates to CASSSIGTIEGLPQHF.

V usage is TRBV6-6 and J usage is TRBJ1-1, with 7 bases fitting TRBD1. V shed 5 bases and J 5 bases; nucleotides not matched to a gene: 8. Per the germline V gene, CDR1 is MNHNY and CDR2 is SVGAGI (reference sequence). This CDR3 spans 14 amino acids. The CDR3: CASSTTLRGTEAFF. The DNA of the CDR3 is TGTGCCAGCAGTACGACTCTCAGGGGGACTGAAGCTTTCTTT.

This chain links TRBV6-5 with TRBJ1-2; no reliable D call. Trimming pared 0 bases from V and 1 base from J, leaving 12 bases between. Per the germline V gene, CDR1 is MNHEY and CDR2 is SVGAGI. The CDR3 has 16 amino acids. CDR3 sequence (DNA): TGTGCCAGCAGTTACTCTCGGCCCCGGGATAACTATGGCTACACCTTC. Its protein product is CASSYSRPRDNYGYTF.

This clone has a single count. The chain couples TRBV5-1 to TRBJ1-6, with D unresolved. Germline CDR1 SGHRS, CDR2 YFSETQ. CDR3 length equals 13 residues. Trimming pared 7 bases from V and 0 bases from J, leaving 5 bases between. CDR3 amino acids: CASGSSYNSPLHF. For the CDR3, the DNA is TGCGCCAGCGGGAGCTCCTATAATTCACCCCTCCACTTT.

In regard to this clone: Relative to the germline gene, one junction end is altered; a read error may explain this. The gene calls are TRBV7-2 and TRBJ2-5; D possibly corresponds to TRBD2 (5 bases). The CDR3 spans 12 residues. From germline, CDR1 is SGHTA and CDR2 FQGNSA. The CDR3 bases are TGTGTCAGCAGCGGCGCCAGCCGGACCCAGTACTTC. Translation gives CVSSGASRTQYF.

The CDR3 is CATGGGSYEQYV. Written as DNA, the CDR3 is TGTGCCACAGGGGGGGGCTCCTACGAGCAGTACGTC. The chain employs TRBV10-3 and TRBJ2-7; D might be TRBD1 or TRBD2, each matching 7 bases. V was pared by 10 bases and J by 0 bases, with 10 bases between. Germline V gene data show CDR1 as ENHRY and CDR2 as SYGVKD. CDR3 size: 12 residues.

This clone was detected a few times. The genes are TRBV2 and TRBJ1-2; D may be TRBD1 (5 bases). Germline CDR1 is SNHLY and CDR2 is FYNNEI. The CDR3 extends over 12 amino acids. V lost 4 bases to trimming and J lost 3 bases, with 6 bases between them. This CDR3 is CASSVRDYGYTF. DNA of the CDR3: TGTGCCAGCAGTGTCAGGGACTATGGCTACACCTTC. The complete variable domain, with remaining parts taken from reference TRBV2 and TRBJ1-2, reads EPEVTQTPSHQVTQMGQEVILRCVPISNHLYFYWYRQILGQKVEFLVSFYNNEISEKSEIFDDQFSVERPDGSNFTLKIRSTKLEDSAMYFCASSVRDYGYTFGSGTRLTVV.

The chain combines TRBV5-6 with TRBJ2-5, with D possibly being TRBD2 (5 bases). V lost 3 bases to trimming and J lost 4 bases, with 10 bases between them. This CDR3 region has 13 residues. Per the germline V gene, CDR1 is SGHDT and CDR2 is YYEEEE. The CDR3 reads CASSSGLLETQYF. CDR3 DNA sequence: TGTGCCAGCAGCTCAGGACTTTTAGAGACCCAGTACTTC.

This clone was counted a few times. V usage is TRBV7-7 and J usage is TRBJ2-5; a possible D gene is TRBD1 (5 bases). The CDR3 length is 14 residues. Germline V gives CDR1 SSHAT, CDR2 FNYEAQ (reference sequence). CDR3 nucleotides: TGTGCAACGCAGGGAAGTAAGGGCTCGGAGACCCAGTACTTC. It encodes CATQGSKGSETQYF.

The J gene is TRBJ2-3, the V gene TRBV11-3, with unresolved D. The CDR3 loop spans 13 amino acids. V was trimmed by 0 bases and J by 6 bases, leaving 7 bases between them. The germline gives CDR1 SGHNT, CDR2 YENEEA. The CDR3 here is CASSLEFRDTQYF. Here the CDR3 DNA reads TGTGCCAGCAGCTTAGAGTTCCGGGATACGCAGTATTTT.

As for this clone: Other DNA sequences in this sample translate to the same CDR3. This rearrangement joins TRBV5-4 to TRBJ1-4; no clear D gene. Germline loops: CDR1 SGHNT, CDR2 YYREEE (reference sequence). The CDR3 consists of 13 residues. V shed 5 bases and J shed 5 bases, with 10 bases lying between them. The CDR3 coding sequence is TGTGCCAGCAGTTGGGATAGGAATGAAAAACTGTTTTTT. Its translation is CASSWDRNEKLFF. Full variable domain (missing parts from reference TRBV5-4 and TRBJ1-4): ETGVTQSPTHLIKTRGQQVTLRCSSQSGHNTVSWYQQALGQGPQFIFQYYREEENGRGNFPPRFSGLQFPNYSSELNVNALELDDSALYLCASSWDRNEKLFFGSGTQLSVL.

The V gene is TRBV13, the J gene TRBJ2-6; no clear D gene. Germline V lookup: CDR1 PRHDT, CDR2 FYEKMQ (reference sequence). Trimming removed 7 bases from V and 0 bases from J, with 10 bases in between. There are 15 residues in the CDR3. DNA of the CDR3: TGTGCCAGCATTCCCCGGCTCTCTGGGGCCAACGTCCTGACTTTC. The encoded protein is CASIPRLSGANVLTF.

CDR3 in DNA: TGCGCCAGCCTTGGGTCGGGACAGGCCTACGAGCAGTACGTC. Protein sequence: CASLGSGQAYEQYV. This chain links TRBV23-1 with TRBJ2-7; 8 positions match TRBD1. Being an ORF, TRBV23-1 has a function that is uncertain. V was pared by 8 bases and J by 2 bases, with 8 bases of the junction left unmatched. This CDR3 is 14 amino acids long.

The gene calls are TRBV6-1 and TRBJ1-4; TRBD1 matches 7 bases. V lost 6 bases to trimming and J lost 1 base; unmatched junction nucleotides: 2. Germline lookup yields CDR1 MNHNS and CDR2 SASEGT. CDR3 length equals 14 residues. CDR3 coding DNA: TGTGCCAGCAGAGACAGGGAAACTAATGAAAAACTGTTTTTT. It yields the protein CASRDRETNEKLFF.

The chain joins TRBV7-6 to TRBJ2-1; D perhaps matches TRBD2 (6 bases). The CDR3 consists of 15 residues. Per the germline V gene, CDR1 is SGHVS and CDR2 is FNYEAQ. Trimming left V 1 base short and J 8 bases short, with 15 bases between. CDR3 sequence reads: CASSLDRDSSYEQFF. DNA for the CDR3: TGTGCCAGCAGCTTAGATCGGGACTCCTCGTATGAGCAGTTCTTC.

This chain uses TRBV6-5 with TRBJ2-3; D is unclear. V gave up 6 bases and J gave up 8 bases, with 12 bases separating them. The CDR3 runs to 12 residues. The V gene's germline CDR1 is MNHEY and CDR2 SVGAGI. The CDR3 bases are TGTGCCAGCAGAACCTACTCGGGTACGCAGTATTTT. It encodes CASRTYSGTQYF.

J is TRBJ1-4 and V is TRBV16; 7 nucleotides match TRBD1. There are 15 residues in the CDR3. Looked up from germline, CDR1 is KGHSY and CDR2 is FQNENV. The V segment lost 9 bases and the J segment 0 bases; nucleotides outside the gene matches: 7. The CDR3 protein is CASGTAITTNEKLFF. CDR3 DNA: TGTGCCAGTGGGACAGCAATCACAACTAATGAAAAACTGTTTTTT.

J is TRBJ2-6 and V is TRBV5-1; a weak D match, TRBD2 (6 bases). Germline assignment: CDR1 SGHRS and CDR2 YFSETQ. The CDR3 has 16 residues. The V and J ends lost 0 bases and 3 bases respectively, with 10 bases between them. The CDR3 sequence: CASSLELAGGANVLTF. The CDR3 coding sequence is TGCGCCAGCAGCTTGGAACTAGCAGGTGGGGCCAACGTCCTGACTTTC.

V is TRBV5-6 and J is TRBJ1-2; D not certain. Deletions cut 4 bases from V and 0 bases from J, with 4 bases between. The V gene's germline CDR1 is SGHDT and CDR2 YYEEEE. The CDR3 extends over 12 amino acids. The CDR3 region is CASSPSNYGYTF. DNA of the CDR3: TGTGCCAGCAGCCCCTCTAACTATGGCTACACCTTC.

The rearrangement uses TRBV7-8 and TRBJ1-1; D uncertain. The CDR3 contains 12 residues. Germline V gives CDR1 SGHVS, CDR2 FQNEAQ. The germline V and J ends were trimmed by 4 bases and 8 bases, with 11 bases remaining between them. The CDR3, as DNA: TGTGCCAGCAGCTCTGGTTGGCAAGAAGCTTTCTTT. Its protein product is CASSSGWQEAFF.